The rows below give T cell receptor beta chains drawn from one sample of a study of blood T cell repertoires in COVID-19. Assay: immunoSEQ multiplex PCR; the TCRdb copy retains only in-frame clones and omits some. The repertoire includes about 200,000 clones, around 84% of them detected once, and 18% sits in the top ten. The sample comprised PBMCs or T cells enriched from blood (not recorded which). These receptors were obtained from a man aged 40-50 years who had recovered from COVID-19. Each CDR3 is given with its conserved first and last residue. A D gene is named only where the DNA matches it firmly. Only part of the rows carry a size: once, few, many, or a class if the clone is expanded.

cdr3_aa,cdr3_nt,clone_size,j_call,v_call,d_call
CASSWDREETQYF,TGTGCCAGCAGCTGGGACAGGGAGGAGACCCAGTACTTC,NA,TRBJ2-5,TRBV7-2,TRBD1
CASSYDSQANTGELFF,TGTGCCAGCAGTTACGATAGTCAGGCGAACACCGGGGAGCTGTTTTTT,few,TRBJ2-2,TRBV6-5,NA
CASSVESSAKGEQYF,TGTGCCAGCAGCGTAGAATCTAGCGCGAAAGGCGAGCAGTACTTC,NA,TRBJ2-7,TRBV9,NA
CASSLADPAATEAFF,TGCGCCAGCAGCTTGGCCGATCCTGCGGCCACTGAAGCTTTCTTT,NA,TRBJ1-1,TRBV5-1,NA
CASSQDTVPSYNEQFF,TGCGCCAGCAGCCAGGATACAGTGCCCTCCTACAATGAGCAGTTCTTC,NA,TRBJ2-1,TRBV4-3,NA
CASSKASAGHSEAFF,TGTGCCAGTAGTAAAGCATCGGCAGGACACTCTGAAGCTTTCTTT,NA,TRBJ1-1,TRBV19,NA
CASSASRTGSNEAFF,TGTGCCAGCAGCGCCTCTAGGACAGGATCTAATGAAGCTTTCTTT,NA,TRBJ1-1,TRBV9,TRBD1
CASSLVSGKSSGNTIYF,TGTGCCAGCAGCTTAGTGTCAGGAAAGAGCTCTGGAAACACCATATATTTT,NA,TRBJ1-3,TRBV7-2,NA
CASSPPSGAGLNTGELFF,TGTGCCAGCTCACCACCTTCGGGAGCAGGGCTGAACACCGGGGAGCTGTTTTTT,NA,TRBJ2-2,TRBV18,NA
CASSTSGQAGGYTF,TGTGCCAGCAGTACCTCGGGACAGGCCGGCGGCTACACCTTC,NA,TRBJ1-2,TRBV6-5,TRBD1
CASSLAFGDEQYF,TGTGCCAGCAGCTTGGCGTTCGGAGACGAGCAGTACTTC,NA,TRBJ2-7,TRBV5-6,NA
CASSRLAPDTGELFF,TGTGCCAGCAGCCGACTAGCGCCAGACACCGGGGAGCTGTTTTTT,NA,TRBJ2-2,TRBV6-5,TRBD2
CAISESAGAGTDTQYF,TGTGCCATCAGTGAGTCGGCGGGAGCGGGCACAGATACGCAGTATTTT,NA,TRBJ2-3,TRBV10-3,TRBD2
CASHYNRYYGYTF,TGTGCCAGCCATTACAACAGGTACTATGGCTACACCTTC,NA,TRBJ1-2,TRBV28,NA
CASSQGQGALPEAFF,TGCGCCAGCAGCCAAGGGCAGGGGGCGCTGCCTGAAGCTTTCTTT,NA,TRBJ1-1,TRBV4-3,TRBD1
CASSPTGGRPGLAKNIQYF,TGTGCCAGCTCACCAACGGGGGGGCGGCCAGGTCTAGCCAAAAACATTCAGTACTTC,NA,TRBJ2-4,TRBV18,TRBD2
CASSFYRGSNQPQHF,TGTGCCAGCAGCTTCTACAGGGGAAGCAATCAGCCCCAGCATTTT,once,TRBJ1-5,TRBV7-2,TRBD1
CASSVQGATEAFF,TGTGCCAGCAGCGTACAGGGGGCCACTGAAGCTTTCTTT,NA,TRBJ1-1,TRBV6-5,TRBD1
CASSQKLAGGYNEQFF,TGTGCCAGCAGCCAAAAACTAGCGGGAGGGTACAATGAGCAGTTCTTC,NA,TRBJ2-1,TRBV5-4,TRBD2
CAWSRQGIYGYTF,TGTGCCTGGAGCCGACAGGGGATCTATGGCTACACCTTC,NA,TRBJ1-2,TRBV30,TRBD1
CATSDVPGRPQHF,TGTGCCACCAGTGATGTACCCGGGAGGCCCCAGCATTTT,NA,TRBJ1-5,TRBV24-1,NA
CASSLEGAYEQYF,TGTGCCAGCAGCTTGGAGGGAGCCTACGAGCAGTACTTC,NA,TRBJ2-7,TRBV5-4,NA
CASSPGSLAANYEQYF,TGTGCCAGCAGCCCGGGCTCACTAGCGGCGAACTACGAGCAGTACTTC,NA,TRBJ2-7,TRBV5-4,TRBD2
CASGPSGRGPTEAFF,TGTGCTAGTGGTCCGTCGGGCAGGGGGCCAACTGAAGCTTTCTTT,NA,TRBJ1-1,TRBV12-5,TRBD1
CASSLSQRTEQYF,TGTGCCAGCAGCCTCTCGCAGCGCACCGAGCAGTACTTC,NA,TRBJ2-7,TRBV14,NA
CASSGLARQPQHF,TGCGCCAGCAGTGGTCTAGCTCGTCAGCCCCAGCATTTT,NA,TRBJ1-5,TRBV10-2,NA
CASSQVPGQGVYEQYF,TGTGCCAGCAGCCAAGTCCCGGGACAGGGAGTCTACGAGCAGTACTTC,few,TRBJ2-7,TRBV3-1/TRBV3-2,TRBD1
CASSLGARETQYF,TGTGCCAGCAGCTTAGGAGCCCGAGAGACCCAGTACTTC,few,TRBJ2-5,TRBV7-3,NA
CASSVEGGEPTEQFF,TGTGCCAGCAGCGTAGAGGGCGGGGAGCCGACCGAGCAGTTCTTC,NA,TRBJ2-1,TRBV9,NA
CAISGHQEQSSPLHF,TGTGCCATCAGTGGCCATCAGGAACAGAGTTCACCCCTCCACTTT,once,TRBJ1-6,TRBV10-3,NA
CASSLAGSSYEQYF,TGTGCCAGCAGCTTAGCAGGGAGCTCCTACGAGCAGTACTTC,NA,TRBJ2-7,TRBV7-2,NA
CAWSIGGVTDTQYF,TGTGCCTGGAGTATCGGGGGAGTAACAGATACGCAGTATTTT,NA,TRBJ2-3,TRBV30,NA
CASSQDVAGAYTEAFF,TGCGCCAGCAGCCAAGATGTCGCAGGGGCTTACACTGAAGCTTTCTTT,NA,TRBJ1-1,TRBV4-1,NA
CSVEDRGLGYGYTF,TGCAGCGTAGAGGACAGGGGGCTTGGCTATGGCTACACCTTC,NA,TRBJ1-2,TRBV29-1,TRBD1
CASSQDGTSGDEQYF,TGTGCCAGCAGCCAAGATGGGACTAGCGGCGACGAGCAGTACTTC,NA,TRBJ2-7,TRBV3-1/TRBV3-2,TRBD2
CASGVARRADTQYF,TGTGCTAGCGGTGTTGCGAGACGGGCAGATACGCAGTATTTT,NA,TRBJ2-3,TRBV12-5,NA
CASSSRAETRSYEQYF,TGTGCCAGCAGCTCACGAGCGGAAACCAGATCCTACGAGCAGTACTTC,NA,TRBJ2-7,TRBV7-2,NA
CASSLMVAGTSGRTGEQFF,TGTGCCAGCAGCTTAATGGTCGCTGGGACTAGCGGAAGGACTGGGGAGCAGTTCTTC,NA,TRBJ2-1,TRBV7-3,TRBD2
CASSLRGAATEAFF,TGTGCCAGCAGCCTACGGGGGGCGGCGACTGAAGCTTTCTTT,NA,TRBJ1-1,TRBV6-5,NA
CASNNYSGRADEQFF,TGTGCCAGCAACAATTATAGCGGGAGGGCAGATGAGCAGTTCTTC,NA,TRBJ2-1,TRBV3-1/TRBV3-2,TRBD2
CASSLRDSYEQYF,TGTGCCAGCAGCTTACGGGATTCCTACGAGCAGTACTTC,once,TRBJ2-7,TRBV11-1,NA
CASSERGQGSKNIQYF,TGTGCCAGCAGTGAACGGGGACAGGGAAGCAAAAACATTCAGTACTTC,NA,TRBJ2-4,TRBV2,TRBD1
CASSIRDRITGELFF,TGTGCCAGCAGCATCCGGGACAGAATCACCGGGGAGCTGTTTTTT,NA,TRBJ2-2,TRBV11-2,TRBD1
CAWSVNPPRQETQYF,TGTGCCTGGAGTGTAAATCCCCCTCGCCAAGAGACCCAGTACTTC,NA,TRBJ2-5,TRBV30,NA
CASSRRGETQYF,TGCGCCAGCAGCCGCAGGGGGGAGACCCAGTACTTC,NA,TRBJ2-5,TRBV5-1,TRBD1
CASSLGQGDGLEQYF,TGCGCCAGCAGCTTGGGACAGGGGGACGGGCTGGAGCAGTACTTC,NA,TRBJ2-7,TRBV5-1,TRBD1